Listed below are T cell receptor beta chains from one sample, sequenced in a study of T cell changes during pregnancy in multiple sclerosis. Sequencing used immunoSEQ multiplex PCR; TCRdb keeps in-frame clones, though not all of them. The sample carries 55,000 to 80,000 clones, approximately 95% recorded once. The source was CD8+ T cells from peripheral blood mononuclear cells, collected in the second trimester of pregnancy. Receptors originate from a female donor with multiple sclerosis, enrolled in a pregnancy study. CDR3s include the opening cysteine and the closing phenylalanine or tryptophan. Fields, in order: clone size, J gene, V gene, CDR3 protein. Size is omitted from some rows. Given values are once, few, many or a class for expanded clones.

NA TRBJ1-2 TRBV27 CASSFSGPYGYTF
once TRBJ1-4 TRBV4-2 CASSQDREKLFF
NA TRBJ2-7 TRBV27 CASSPLRGTYEQYF
NA TRBJ2-7 TRBV4-2 CASSQPSSGSRAYEQYF
NA TRBJ2-1 TRBV19 CASNLGQGSEQFF
NA TRBJ1-2 TRBV5-1 CASSLTRVGYTF
few TRBJ1-1 TRBV30 CAWSVQGMTEAFF
once TRBJ2-1 TRBV6-1 CASSEPFTTIDEQFF
NA TRBJ2-7 TRBV19 CASSIYGASGREQYF
NA TRBJ2-7 TRBV28 CASSLHPVGGPHNEQYF
NA TRBJ1-2 TRBV28 CASSLPRVGLSNYGYTF
few TRBJ1-1 TRBV5-6 CASSGGGAWTEAFF
NA TRBJ2-5 TRBV14 CASSQDPRAQETQYF
NA TRBJ2-4 TRBV27 CANRPGLAGGNGTKNIQYF
NA TRBJ1-1 TRBV6-1 CASSAGTGGYTEAFF
NA TRBJ1-2 TRBV27 CASSPRDRGRDGYTF
NA TRBJ2-7 TRBV27 CASSWSSGRRNYEQYF
NA TRBJ2-7 TRBV27 CASSLYRGQGFHEQYF
once TRBJ2-1 TRBV7-3 CASSFSSGRYNEQFF
once TRBJ2-7 TRBV5-4 CASSPPGLGIREQYF
NA TRBJ1-3 TRBV30 CAWRPRTGAGRNTIYF
NA TRBJ2-7 TRBV19 CASSLQGWDEQYF
NA TRBJ2-7 TRBV4-1 CASSPGGVYEQYF
NA TRBJ2-7 TRBV5-6 CASSLAPGPHEQYF
NA TRBJ2-1 TRBV19 CASSATSGTLYNEQFF
once TRBJ2-3 TRBV28 CASSPQGSTDTQYF
NA TRBJ1-5 TRBV15 CATSRKEGGNQPQHF
NA TRBJ1-2 TRBV27 CASSVSGTGVIYGYTF
NA TRBJ2-7 TRBV11-2 CASSPPSYEQYF
NA TRBJ1-6 TRBV7-9 CASPSGDGSSYNSPLHF
NA TRBJ1-2 TRBV14 CASSQDRVGRSANYGYTF
NA TRBJ2-5 TRBV27 CASSRWTGDGETQYF
NA TRBJ2-7 TRBV7-9 CASSLEESYEQYF
NA TRBJ1-5 TRBV7-9 CASSTQGSNQPQHF
NA TRBJ2-7 TRBV6-1 CASSEGRDSYEQYF
NA TRBJ2-7 TRBV6-6 CASSYPDRLAYEQYF
NA TRBJ2-1 TRBV5-1 CASRPGLAGISYNEQFF
NA TRBJ2-1 TRBV19 CASTPSGRHFYNEQFF
once TRBJ2-1 TRBV7-9 CASSLTSGIPNEQFF
NA TRBJ1-1 TRBV5-1 CASSLWGTGGGTEAFF
NA TRBJ2-7 TRBV7-9 CASSLGLAGGSYEQYF
NA TRBJ2-1 TRBV5-1 CASSLESGSYNEQFF
NA TRBJ2-5 TRBV9 CASSPPRLAEETQYF
NA TRBJ2-2 TRBV4-2 CASSQETGNTGELFF
NA TRBJ2-7 TRBV27 CASSSRGGGYEQYF
NA TRBJ1-2 TRBV11-2 CASSLVAGDYSNYGYTF